These T cell receptor beta chains were read from a single sample in a study of T cell changes during pregnancy in multiple sclerosis. Only in-frame clones appear in the TCRdb table, and some are missing; sequencing was by immunoSEQ multiplex PCR. Of about 40,000 clones in the sample, approximately 88% were seen once. This sample comprised peripheral blood, obtained in the first trimester of pregnancy. The receptors shown here come from a female donor in good health, enrolled as a control in a pregnancy study. The CDR3 runs from the conserved cysteine through the conserved F or W. A D gene is named only where the DNA matches it firmly. Part of the rows lack a size; the others show once, few, many or a class for expanded clones.

TGTGCCAGCAGCTTGGGCTGGACAGGGATGAACACTGAAGCTTTCTTT	CASSLGWTGMNTEAFF	-	TRBJ1-1	TRBV5-8	TRBD1
TGTGCCAGCAGTGTCGACAGGCAATCGAACACCGGGGAGCTGTTTTTT	CASSVDRQSNTGELFF	-	TRBJ2-2	TRBV28	-
TGTGCCAGCAGCTTCAGGGGGCCTGGGGCCAACGTCCTGACTTTC	CASSFRGPGANVLTF	-	TRBJ2-6	TRBV9	TRBD1
TGTGCCAGCAGCCCTCAAGGAGGACAGGACGCAAATGAGCAGTTCTTC	CASSPQGGQDANEQFF	-	TRBJ2-1	TRBV9	TRBD1
TGTGCCAGCAGCCAGGGCGGGGGTATCCCCTCCTCCTACAATGAGCAGTTCTTC	CASSQGGGIPSSYNEQFF	-	TRBJ2-1	TRBV7-9	TRBD2
TGTGCCAGCAGCTTAGGAGGGTTAACTACCTACGAGCAGTACTTC	CASSLGGLTTYEQYF	-	TRBJ2-7	TRBV7-9	-
TGCAGCGTTGAACGGCAGGGCGGAGGCTACACCTTC	CSVERQGGGYTF	-	TRBJ1-2	TRBV29-1	-
TGTGCCAGCAGCGTAGACAGCAGTCGTAATTCACCCCTCCACTTT	CASSVDSSRNSPLHF	-	TRBJ1-6	TRBV9	-
TGTGCCAGCAGCCGCAGACATTTGAGCTCCTACGAGCAGTACTTC	CASSRRHLSSYEQYF	-	TRBJ2-7	TRBV7-3	-
TGTGCCAGCAGCGCGAAGGGCGGGCACAATGAGCAGTTCTTC	CASSAKGGHNEQFF	-	TRBJ2-1	TRBV7-3	-
TGTGCCAGCAGCCAGGGGGGGGGAGGAGATACGCAGTATTTT	CASSQGGGGDTQYF	-	TRBJ2-3	TRBV4-2	TRBD2
TGTGCCTGGAGTCCCCGGGACAGGGTTTTAGAGACCCAGTACTTC	CAWSPRDRVLETQYF	-	TRBJ2-5	TRBV30	TRBD1
TGTGCCAGTAGTACCCACAGGGACGGAGGCTACACCTTC	CASSTHRDGGYTF	-	TRBJ1-2	TRBV19	-
TGTGCCAGCAGTGCCGGGACAGAGAACACTGAAGCTTTCTTT	CASSAGTENTEAFF	medium-sized	TRBJ1-1	TRBV6-4	TRBD1
TGTGCCAGCAGTTCTGACAGGGGCGTGAACAATGAGCAGTTCTTC	CASSSDRGVNNEQFF	-	TRBJ2-1	TRBV2	TRBD1
TGTGCCAGCAGTGACATCGGGGTTGGAAATCAGCCCCAGCATTTT	CASSDIGVGNQPQHF	-	TRBJ1-5	TRBV2	-
TGTGCCAGCAGCTCAACAGGGGCCGTGGAGAACACTGAAGCTTTCTTT	CASSSTGAVENTEAFF	few	TRBJ1-1	TRBV7-3	TRBD1
TGCGCCAGCAGCCAAGACCTAGGACAGGGACGCGAGCAGTACTTC	CASSQDLGQGREQYF	-	TRBJ2-7	TRBV4-1	TRBD1
TGTGCCAGCAGCTTAACCGGTGGGAGTGGCGCCTACAATGAGCAGTTCTTC	CASSLTGGSGAYNEQFF	-	TRBJ2-1	TRBV7-3	-
TGTGCCAGCAGCTTGGATTCGGCGGGGGGGTTCGGGGCCAACGTCCTGACTTTC	CASSLDSAGGFGANVLTF	-	TRBJ2-6	TRBV5-4	TRBD2
TGTGCCAGCAGCCGCTTTCCAAGGTTAAAGGTCGGGGAAAAACTGTTTTTT	CASSRFPRLKVGEKLFF	-	TRBJ1-4	TRBV28	-
TGTGCCAGCAGTCAATACGAATTCGGACTAGCCAATGAGCAGTTCTTC	CASSQYEFGLANEQFF	-	TRBJ2-1	TRBV7-8	TRBD2
TGTGCCAGTAGTCACCACCGGGACAGGGTAGACCAGCCCCAGCATTTT	CASSHHRDRVDQPQHF	-	TRBJ1-5	TRBV19	TRBD1
TGTGCCAGCAGACCCACAGGGGTCCATAATTCACCCCTCCACTTT	CASRPTGVHNSPLHF	-	TRBJ1-6	TRBV28	TRBD1
TGCGCCAGCACCACAGACCTCGGGGAGCTGTTTTTT	CASTTDLGELFF	few	TRBJ2-2	TRBV5-1	-
TGCGCCAGCAGCCCCGCATTGCCCGGGACTCTTGGTGGCTACACCTTC	CASSPALPGTLGGYTF	once	TRBJ1-2	TRBV4-1	-
TGTGCCAGCAGCTTAGTCTTGTCACCCCTCCACTTT	CASSLVLSPLHF	-	TRBJ1-6	TRBV11-2	-
TGTGCCAGCAGGGGGGGCTACGAGCAGTACTTC	CASRGGYEQYF	-	TRBJ2-7	TRBV5-6	-
TGTGCCAGCAGTTACTCGAGAGGCGTCGGGGAGCTGTTTTTT	CASSYSRGVGELFF	-	TRBJ2-2	TRBV6-5	-
TGTGCCTCTGAGGGGGTCTCCTACGAGCAGTACTTC	CASEGVSYEQYF	-	TRBJ2-7	TRBV5-6	-
TGTGCCAGCAGCGAATATGCAACAGGGATTTACGAGCAGTACTTC	CASSEYATGIYEQYF	-	TRBJ2-7	TRBV5-4	-
TGTGCCAGCAGCTTAGGCGGGAGTGTAACCGGGGAGCTGTTTTTT	CASSLGGSVTGELFF	-	TRBJ2-2	TRBV11-3	TRBD2
TGTGCCAGCAGCAAGAATACCCGGGACAGGGCCTCCTACGAGCAGTACTTC	CASSKNTRDRASYEQYF	-	TRBJ2-7	TRBV21-1	-
TGTGCCAGCTCACCAGCTAGCGGGAGTGTCTCGTACGAGCAGTACTTC	CASSPASGSVSYEQYF	-	TRBJ2-7	TRBV18	TRBD2
TGTGCCAGCATACAGGGTTACGAGCAGTACTTC	CASIQGYEQYF	-	TRBJ2-7	TRBV25-1	-
TGTGCCAGCAGTTATCCGACTAGCGAGAGGGAGACCCAGTACTTC	CASSYPTSERETQYF	-	TRBJ2-5	TRBV2	TRBD2